This record covers a single T cell receptor beta chain. Its specificity is unknown. This record comes from a study of CD8+CD57+ T cells in acquired aplastic anemia. General observations from the study: Patients versus controls showed no significant CD8+ Simpson's diversity difference.

Individuals selected for sequencing had exhibited CD8+CD57+ cell expansion on flow cytometry. Every patient had severe acquired aplastic anemia. From germline, CDR1 is KGHDR and CDR2 SFDVKD. CDR3 size: 17 residues. V trimming: 0 bases; J trimming: 3 bases; junction bases outside the gene matches: 5. TCR beta VDJ and CDR3 were profiled, and genomic DNA was the template. TCRdb used MiXCR to reprocess the reads, holding one entry per CDR3 protein. The data contain over 150,000 distinct CDR3 sequences, around 63% of them singletons. The receptor comes from a human donor with aplastic anemia. The chain joins TRBV24-1 to TRBJ1-2; TRBD1 agrees at 11 bases. The source material was sorted CD4+, CD8+, or CD8+CD57+ T cells (not recorded which) from PBMCs. The CDR3: CATSDLEGQGGHYGYTF. The CDR3 nucleotides read TGTGCCACCAGTGATTTGGAGGGACAGGGGGGACACTATGGCTACACCTTC.